This T cell receptor beta chain was profiled in a study of tumor-infiltrating lymphocytes in primary liver carcinoma. Study overall: Tumors measured roughly 4.2 to 10 cm and were stage T1-T3 N0M0. Sequencing of the samples generated roughly 3.5 to 7.5 million productive TCRbeta reads, with similar yields across tissue types. Study findings and constraints: Tumor-adjacent and tumor-blood pairs displayed less overlap than did pairs of tumor regions.

CDR1 and CDR2 (germline): GTSNPN, SVGIG (reference sequence). The CDR3 has 14 amino acids. Unsorted bulk tissue (roughly 17-34 mg) underwent RNA and DNA co-extraction. At sampling, these chronic HBV carriers had received no treatment. Reverse transcription of roughly 0.45 ug total RNA with a constant-region primer produced TCR beta cDNA. Libraries for TCR beta were built through three nested multiplex PCR rounds, which together made up a slightly modified ARM-PCR procedure. The first two PCR rounds used TRBV1-TRBV30 forward primers with a C-beta reverse primer, 10 to 11 cycles each. Via MiXCR, TCRdb re-called the multiplex PCR reads, giving one row per CDR3 protein. The data show just under 55,000 distinct CDR3 sequences, 60% to 75% seen once. As to this clonotype: Its antigen is unidentified. One end of the junction fails to match germline, which may point to a read error.

The chain has TRBV30 and TRBJ1-1; D perhaps matches TRBD1 (5 bases). The source of this sequence is a man in his forties with primary liver carcinoma and hepatitis B virus infection. Sequences were obtained from liver tumor tissue from sampling region 2. The subset was: tumor region T2, inferior pole. As DNA, the CDR3 is TGTGCCTGGACCTGGGACCGAACGAACACTGAAGCTTCCTTT. It is translated as CAWTWDRTNTEASF. The variable domain in full, with the rest retrieved from reference TRBV30 and TRBJ1-1, is SQTIHQWPATLVQPVGSPLSLECTVEGTSNPNLYWYRQAAGRGLQLLFYSVGIGQISSEVPQNLSASRPQDRQFILSSKKLLLSDSGFYLCAWTWDRTNTEASFGQGTRLTVV.